A single sample is the source of the 12 T cell receptor beta chains below, sequenced in a study of T cell clonality in common variable immunodeficiency. Whole-study findings and limits: Fewer deletions and N-nucleotide insertions were reportedly seen in common variable immunodeficiency TCR beta sequences.

Method: immunoSEQ multiplex PCR; TCRdb's copy keeps in-frame clones and lacks some. The sample is made up of 25,000 to 30,000 clones, none counted only once. These receptors' antigens are unknown. What was sequenced was peripheral blood mononuclear cells. These receptors came from a human donor with common variable immunodeficiency.

This clone was detected only a few times. The read halts 3 residues ahead of the CDR3 end, with the missing end drawn from the germline J gene. The chain couples TRBV14 to TRBJ2-7; a weak D match, TRBD1 (6 bases). This CDR3 is 14 amino acids long. V was shortened by 6 bases and J by 2 bases, with 14 bases between the two germline ends. Germline V lookup: CDR1 SGHDN, CDR2 FVKESK. CDR3 bases read: TGTGCCAGCAGTCCGTCGGGACAAGCCTACGAG. This translates into CASSPSGQAYE. The complete CDR3 sequence is CASSPSGQAYEQYF.

CDR3 loop: CASSEAGVGGNTIYF. The CDR3 DNA, read in part, is TGTGCCAGCAGTGAGGCAGGGGTCGGTGGAAACACC. The rearrangement joins TRBV2 to TRBJ1-3; maybe TRBD1 (6 bases). The sequence runs out 3 residues before the end of the CDR3; the remainder is reconstructed from the germline J gene. CDR1 SNHLY and CDR2 FYNNEI come from the germline V gene. V was clipped by 3 bases and J by 3 bases, with 12 bases between them. The CDR3 length is 15 residues.

Points on this clone: The read falls 3 residues short of the CDR3 end, and the missing part is taken from the germline J gene. The chain has TRBV19 and TRBJ2-6; TRBD1 agrees at 7 bases. V lost 3 bases and J lost 0; bases outside the gene matches: 11. Germline V CDR1 and CDR2: LNHDA, SQIVND (reference sequence). The CDR3 is made up of 19 amino acids. The chain's CDR3 is CASSIGTEFHRSGANVLTF. The DNA read from the CDR3 is TGTGCCAGTAGTATCGGGACAGAATTCCACCGCTCTGGGGCCAACGTC.

Comments on this clone: The missing CDR3 end, 3 residues past where the read stops, is filled in from the germline J gene. The chain links TRBV7-2 to TRBJ1-5; 9 nucleotides line up with TRBD1. This CDR3 is 15 amino acids long. Germline loops: CDR1 SGHTA, CDR2 FQGNSA. V gave up 5 bases and J gave up 1 base; unmatched junction bases: 3. CDR3 DNA, as far as it was read: TGTGCCAGCAGCAAAGGACAGGGGAGCAATCAGCCC. Amino acids: CASSKGQGSNQP. The CDR3 in full is CASSKGQGSNQPQHF.

This clone turned up a few times. The read gets to within 3 residues of the CDR3 end, and the germline J gene fills in the rest. This sequence joins TRBV7-9 and TRBJ1-4; D gene ambiguous. The germline V gene has CDR1 SEHNR and CDR2 FQNEAQ (reference sequence). The CDR3 has 13 residues. Deletions cut 5 bases from V and 8 bases from J, with 12 bases between. CDR3 loop: CASSLGPEEKLFF. The sequenced CDR3 bases are TGTGCCAGCAGCCTTGGGCCGGAGGAAAAA. Using reference TRBV7-9 and TRBJ1-4 for the parts outside the CDR3, the full variable domain is DTGVSQNPRHKITKRGQNVTFRCDPISEHNRLYWYRQTLGQGPEFLTYFQNEAQLEKSRLLSDRFSAERPKGSFSTLEIQRTEQGDSAMYLCASSLGPEEKLFFGSGTQLSVL.

This clone appeared a few times. The CDR3 end lies 3 residues beyond the end of the read and is filled in from the germline J gene. V and J are TRBV6-2 or TRBV6-3 and TRBJ2-1; 14 nucleotides match TRBD2. The CDR3 has 16 amino acids. Trimming cost V 5 bases and J 8 bases; bases outside gene matches: 8. Germline V CDR1 and CDR2: MNHEY, SVGEGT. CDR3 in amino acids: CASSPGTSGGLYEQFF. CDR3 DNA, as far as it was read: TGTGCCAGCAGTCCCGGGACTAGCGGGGGTCTCTATGAG.

This clone has only a few counts. The observed sequence ends 3 residues before the CDR3 terminus, with the missing tail filled in from the germline J gene. The V and J genes are TRBV18 and TRBJ1-1, with D possibly being TRBD1 (6 bases). The ends were cut back, 3 bases at V and 4 bases at J, with 18 bases in the middle. The CDR3 extends over 16 amino acids. From germline, CDR1 is KGHSH and CDR2 LQKENI. The part of the CDR3 DNA that was read is TGTGCCAGCTCACCCCAGACAGGCGGGGGAGGCACTGAA. It translates to CASSPQTGGGGTE. The CDR3, in full, reads CASSPQTGGGGTEAFF. Supplemented by reference TRBV18 and TRBJ1-1, the full variable domain reads NAGVMQNPRHLVRRRGQEARLRCSPMKGHSHVYWYRQLPEEGLKFMVYLQKENIIDESGMPKERFSAEFPKEGPSILRIQQVVRGDSAAYFCASSPQTGGGGTEAFFGQGTRLTVV.

About this clone itself: The CDR3 end falls 3 residues outside the read, so it is completed with the germline J gene. The rearrangement uses TRBV7-3 and TRBJ2-3; TRBD2 matches 9 bases. The CDR3 extends over 16 amino acids. The germline CDR1 and CDR2 sequences are SGHTA and FQGTGA. V lost 0 bases, J lost 4 bases, and 5 bases stayed unmatched. The sequenced part of the CDR3 DNA is TGTGCCAGCAGCTTAACGGCGCGGGGGGGGGCAGATACG. Its translation is CASSLTARGGADT. The entire CDR3 protein reads CASSLTARGGADTQYF.

As for this clone: The read stops 3 residues short of the end of the CDR3; the missing end is completed from the germline J gene. This sequence joins TRBV7-2 and TRBJ2-5; TRBD1 is a possible D gene (5 bases). The CDR3 is 14 amino acids. Trimming cost V 0 bases and J 2 bases, with 7 bases left between them. Looked up from germline, CDR1 is SGHTA and CDR2 is FQGNSA. The sequenced CDR3 bases are TGTGCCAGCAGCTTAGCGCCAGGGCAAGAGACC. Translation gives CASSLAPGQET. The whole CDR3 protein reads CASSLAPGQETQYF.

Only a few counts were recorded for this clone. This CDR3 is CASSLILGRDRGPRAVTDTQYF. The sequenced part of the CDR3 DNA is TGTGCCAGCAGCTTAATTTTGGGAAGGGACAGGGGCCCCCGGGCAGTCACGGATACG. The chain recombines TRBV7-3 with TRBJ2-3; 10 bases agree with TRBD1. The observed sequence ends 3 residues before the CDR3 terminus, with the missing tail filled in from the germline J gene. Losses at the gene ends were 1 base for V and 6 bases for J; bases not matched to a gene: 25. The CDR3 consists of 22 residues. The germline V gene encodes CDR1 SGHTA and CDR2 FQGTGA.

This clone was found a few times. The read comes to an end 3 residues before the CDR3 does, leaving the germline J gene to fill in the end. This chain joins TRBV19 and TRBJ1-1, with a weak D call TRBD1 (6 bases). This CDR3 has 13 amino acids. V lost 5 bases and J 5 bases, leaving 12 bases between the germline ends. CDR1 and CDR2 (germline): LNHDA, SQIVND (reference sequence). CDR3 DNA, as far as it was read: TGTGCCAGTAGTCTGGGGGCTAGGACTGAA. Protein product: CASSLGARTE. The whole CDR3 sequence reads CASSLGARTEAFF.

The sample holds a few counts of this clone. The read is 3 residues too short to cover the CDR3 end, so that end is filled in from the germline J gene. The chain combines TRBV5-1 with TRBJ2-5; D may be TRBD1 (6 bases). The V gene's germline CDR1 is SGHRS and CDR2 YFSETQ. The CDR3 loop spans 16 amino acids. Between the trimmed V and J ends, which lost 0 bases and 4 bases, there was a span of 16 bases. The CDR3 DNA, read in part, is TGCGCCAGCAGCTTGGGGCAGGGGACGGGACGAGAGACC. Its protein product is CASSLGQGTGRET. The full CDR3 sequence reads CASSLGQGTGRETQYF.